These 12 T cell receptor beta chains share one sample of origin, sequenced in a study of blood T cell repertoires in COVID-19. Some clones are missing from TCRdb's copy, which holds only in-frame ones; the method was immunoSEQ multiplex PCR. This table has over 100,000 clones, 70% to 90% appearing once. Input material: peripheral blood. Source of these receptors: a man aged 45-65 years with active COVID-19.

The gene calls are TRBV6-5 and TRBJ2-7; D call uncertain. Per germline, CDR1 MNHEY and CDR2 SVGAGI. This CDR3 region has 15 residues. Between the trimmed V and J ends, which lost 0 bases and 7 bases, there was a span of 16 bases. DNA for the CDR3: TGTGCCAGCAGTTACTCGGTTCAGGCCCCCCGGGAGCAGTACTTC. Amino acid sequence: CASSYSVQAPREQYF.

This clone was counted once. The CDR3 sequence is CSASEWASGGGEQFF. Written as DNA, the CDR3 is TGCAGTGCTAGTGAATGGGCTAGCGGGGGGGGTGAGCAGTTCTTC. The chain combines TRBV20-1 with TRBJ2-1; 12 bases are shared with TRBD2. This CDR3 contains 15 residues. J was trimmed by 9 bases and V by 3 bases; bases with no gene match: 9. The germline V gene encodes CDR1 DFQATT and CDR2 SNEGSKA (reference sequence).

This clone has only one observation. The gene calls are TRBV12-3 or TRBV12-4 and TRBJ1-5, with a weak D call TRBD1 (5 bases). The V and J ends lost 4 bases and 7 bases respectively, with 8 bases between them. This CDR3 is 12 amino acids long. The CDR3 loop is CASSYGGQPQHF. The CDR3 nucleotides read TGTGCCAGCAGTTACGGGGGGCAGCCCCAGCATTTT.

This sequence joins TRBV29-1 and TRBJ2-5, with 8 bases identical to TRBD1. Germline-derived CDR1 and CDR2 are SQVTM and ANQGSEA. V dropped 5 bases and J dropped 1; count of bases not matched to a gene: 9. The CDR3 contains 15 residues. CDR3 coding DNA: TGCAGCGTTCCTGACAGGGGACGTGGCCAAGAGACCCAGTACTTC. Protein product: CSVPDRGRGQETQYF.

By sample fraction, this clone is medium-sized. The chain couples TRBV20-1 to TRBJ1-1; a weak D match, TRBD1 (6 bases). Germline loops: CDR1 DFQATT, CDR2 SNEGSKA (reference sequence). The CDR3 is 11 residues long. Trimming removed 5 bases from V and 6 bases from J, with 10 bases in between. The CDR3 nucleotides read TGCAGTGCTGCTACAGGGTCTGAAGCTTTCTTT. It specifies CSAATGSEAFF.

The chain recombines TRBV10-3 with TRBJ2-1; 7 positions match TRBD1. Germline loops: CDR1 ENHRY, CDR2 SYGVKD. The CDR3 has 14 amino acids. V lost 2 bases to trimming and J lost 8 bases; unmatched junction nucleotides: 6. CDR3: CAISETQGLHEQFF. CDR3 in DNA: TGTGCCATCAGTGAGACACAGGGGTTACATGAGCAGTTCTTC.

A word on this clone: Other DNA sequences of this sample code for an identical CDR3. The chain recombines TRBV9 with TRBJ1-4; no definite D call. This CDR3 has 13 amino acids. Trimming took off 0 bases at V and 4 bases at J, with 4 bases between the two ends. Looked up from germline, CDR1 is SGDLS and CDR2 is YYNGEE. For the CDR3, the DNA is TGTGCCAGCAGCGTAGACAGTAATGAAAAACTGTTTTTT. This codes for CASSVDSNEKLFF.

The chain joins TRBV19 to TRBJ2-7, with 8 bases matching TRBD1. Germline V CDR1 and CDR2: LNHDA, SQIVND (reference sequence). The CDR3 is made up of 18 amino acids. V lost 4 bases to trimming and J lost 0 bases; unmatched junction nucleotides: 14. CDR3 nucleotides: TGTGCCAGTAGTAGAGGGACAGGTTCCTCCACTAGCTCCTACGAGCAGTACTTC. Translated: CASSRGTGSSTSSYEQYF.

V usage is TRBV3-1 (or the pseudogene TRBV3-2) and J usage is TRBJ2-3; tentative D call: TRBD1 (5 bases). V gave up 0 bases and J gave up 6 bases, with 13 bases separating them. The V gene's germline CDR1 is LGHDT and CDR2 YNNKEL (reference sequence). The CDR3 length is 15 residues. The CDR3 nucleotides read TGTGCCAGCAGCCAAGATCAGGGAAAAGGCGATACGCAGTATTTT. Encoded protein: CASSQDQGKGDTQYF.

The CDR3 DNA reads TGTGCCAGCAGCTTACGGCAGGACGAGCAGTACTTC. Its protein is CASSLRQDEQYF. This chain connects TRBV7-9 to TRBJ2-7; D is ambiguous. CDR1 and CDR2 from the germline V gene are SEHNR and FQNEAQ (reference sequence). V gave up 2 bases and J gave up 5 bases, with 7 bases separating them. The CDR3 runs to 12 residues.

The gene calls are TRBV25-1 and TRBJ1-6; TRBD1 is a possible D gene (6 bases). Germline CDR1 is MGHDK and CDR2 is SYGVNS. V shed 2 bases and J shed 7 bases, with 6 bases lying between them. The CDR3 is 13 residues long. Written as DNA, the CDR3 is TGTGCCAGCAGTGAAACAGGGAATTCACCCCTCCACTTT. It encodes CASSETGNSPLHF.

This clone was counted between two and nine times. V and J are TRBV9 and TRBJ1-6; 7 positions agree with TRBD1. The CDR3 is 14 residues long. Germline trimming cut 5 bases from V and 10 bases from J; bases unmatched to any gene: 9. Looked up from germline, CDR1 is SGDLS and CDR2 is YYNGEE. The CDR3 DNA sequence: TGTGCCAGCAGGGCCGGGGCAGGGGGGTCACCCCTCCACTTT. Translated: CASRAGAGGSPLHF.